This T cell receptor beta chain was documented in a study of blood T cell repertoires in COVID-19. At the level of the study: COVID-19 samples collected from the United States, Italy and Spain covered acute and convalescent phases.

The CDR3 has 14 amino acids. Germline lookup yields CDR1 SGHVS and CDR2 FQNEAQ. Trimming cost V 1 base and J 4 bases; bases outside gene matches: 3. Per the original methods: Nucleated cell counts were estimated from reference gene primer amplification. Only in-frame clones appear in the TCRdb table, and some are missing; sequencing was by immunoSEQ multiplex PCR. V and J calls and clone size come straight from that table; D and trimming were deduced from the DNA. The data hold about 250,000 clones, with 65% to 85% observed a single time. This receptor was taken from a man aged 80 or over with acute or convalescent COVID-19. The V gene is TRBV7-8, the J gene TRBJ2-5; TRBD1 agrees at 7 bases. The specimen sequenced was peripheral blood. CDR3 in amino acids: CASSLGDRAETQYF. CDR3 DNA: TGTGCCAGCAGCTTAGGCGACAGGGCAGAGACCCAGTACTTC.